The text below deals with one T cell receptor (beta chain). Trimming pared 6 bases from V and 1 base from J, leaving 13 bases between. This CDR3 comprises 15 residues. Germline values: CDR1 MNHEY, CDR2 SVGAGI. The data derive from a study of blood T cell repertoires in COVID-19. Study-wide context: Sample material is recorded as cDNA or gDNA derived from T cells, B-cell-depleted T cells, or PBMCs.

Authors' methods: Reference gene primer amplification in the assay estimated nucleated cell counts. Only in-frame clones appear in the TCRdb table, and some are missing; sequencing was by immunoSEQ multiplex PCR. The DNA was the basis for D and trimming; V, J and clone size are from that table. The sample shows fewer than 200,000 clones, around 84% of them seen only once. This chain uses TRBV6-5 with TRBJ1-3; no firm D call. The receptor's source is a human donor with acute or convalescent COVID-19. The donor label of this sample is uncertain. Specimen: peripheral blood. The CDR3 DNA is TGTGCCAGCAGCCGGAAGGGAGCATCTGGAAACACCATATATTTT. Translated, it gives CASSRKGASGNTIYF.